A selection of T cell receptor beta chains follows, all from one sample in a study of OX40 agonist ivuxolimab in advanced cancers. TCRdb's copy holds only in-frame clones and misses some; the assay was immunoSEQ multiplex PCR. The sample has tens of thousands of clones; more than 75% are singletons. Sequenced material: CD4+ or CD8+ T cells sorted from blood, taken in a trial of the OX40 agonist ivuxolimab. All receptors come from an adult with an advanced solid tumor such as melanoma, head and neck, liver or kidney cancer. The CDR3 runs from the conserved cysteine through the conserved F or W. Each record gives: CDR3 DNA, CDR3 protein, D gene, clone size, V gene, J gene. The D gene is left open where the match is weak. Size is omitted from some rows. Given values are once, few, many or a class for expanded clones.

TGTGCCAGCAGGCCTGGAAGCACAGATACGCAGTATTTT,CASRPGSTDTQYF,NA,NA,TRBV27,TRBJ2-3
TGTGCCACCCAAAGGCCCCCCGGGGGCGCATCTGAGACCCAGTACTTC,CATQRPPGGASETQYF,NA,NA,TRBV15,TRBJ2-5
TGTGCCAGCAGCTCACCCCGGGGGGACTACTACGAGCAGTACTTC,CASSSPRGDYYEQYF,TRBD2,NA,TRBV28,TRBJ2-7
TGTGCCAGTATTATCGGGACTGAAGCTTTCTTT,CASIIGTEAFF,NA,few,TRBV19,TRBJ1-1
TGTGCCAGCAGCTTGAGGGACGAGCAGTACTTC,CASSLRDEQYF,NA,NA,TRBV5-4,TRBJ2-7
TGTGCCAGCAGCTTGGGACTAGCGGGGGTGCTTGATACGCAGTATTTT,CASSLGLAGVLDTQYF,TRBD2,NA,TRBV5-8,TRBJ2-3
TGTGCCAGCATGGCTAGCGGGGGGTTATCCTACGAGCAGTACTTC,CASMASGGLSYEQYF,TRBD2,NA,TRBV2,TRBJ2-7
TGTGCCAGCAGCCAAGGGACCCGAGGCACTGAAGCTTTCTTT,CASSQGTRGTEAFF,NA,NA,TRBV4-2,TRBJ1-1
TGTGCCAGCAGACCATTAGCGGGGACCTACGAGCAGTACTTC,CASRPLAGTYEQYF,TRBD2,NA,TRBV6-5,TRBJ2-7
TGTGCCAGCAGCCCGGACAGGGGCCACGACTTAAACATTCAGTACTTC,CASSPDRGHDLNIQYF,TRBD1,NA,TRBV7-9,TRBJ2-4
TGCGCCAGCAGCTTGGCCGGCTCACAGGGGGCGAACACTGAAGCTTTCTTT,CASSLAGSQGANTEAFF,TRBD1,NA,TRBV5-1,TRBJ1-1
TGTGCCAGCAGCCCCCGGGACAGCACCTATGGCTACACCTTC,CASSPRDSTYGYTF,TRBD1,NA,TRBV7-9,TRBJ1-2
TGTGCCTCGGTGGGGGGCCCCTACGAGCAGTACTTC,CASVGGPYEQYF,NA,NA,TRBV19,TRBJ2-7
TGTGCCAGCAGTTACTATAGCGACGGGGGCCACGAGCAGTACTTC,CASSYYSDGGHEQYF,NA,NA,TRBV6-5,TRBJ2-7
TGCGCCAGCAGCTTGGCGGTAGCCAAAAACATTCAGTACTTC,CASSLAVAKNIQYF,NA,NA,TRBV5-1,TRBJ2-4
TGTGCCAGCAGCCGGAGCAACGAGCAGTACTTC,CASSRSNEQYF,NA,NA,TRBV7-9,TRBJ2-7
TGTGCCAGCAGTGGCCAGGATCTCTATGGCTACACCTTC,CASSGQDLYGYTF,NA,NA,TRBV25-1,TRBJ1-2
TGCGCCAGCAGCCAAGGAAGAGACTACGAGCAGTACTTC,CASSQGRDYEQYF,NA,NA,TRBV4-1,TRBJ2-7
TGTGCCAGCAGTGACTTAGCGGGGGATTTCACCGGGGAACTGTTTTTT,CASSDLAGDFTGELFF,TRBD2,NA,TRBV2,TRBJ2-2
TGTGCCAGCATCCCGGGCGGTTCATACTATGGCTACACCTTC,CASIPGGSYYGYTF,NA,NA,TRBV6-1,TRBJ1-2
TGCGCCAGCAGCCCAAAGCCTGTAAGTGAGCAGTTCTTC,CASSPKPVSEQFF,NA,NA,TRBV4-1,TRBJ2-1
TGTGCCAGCAGTAAGACAGGGGGCAGTGAAAAACTGTTTTTT,CASSKTGGSEKLFF,TRBD1,once,TRBV2,TRBJ1-4
TGTGCCAGCAGAGTGGGGGACGGGGGGAAAAAAACTTTCTTT,CASRVGDGGKKTFF,NA,NA,TRBV5-6,TRBJ1-1
TGTGCCAGCATGCAGGGCCCGGAGGATACGCAGTATTTT,CASMQGPEDTQYF,NA,NA,TRBV6-5,TRBJ2-3
TGTGCCAGCAGCCAGGAGTACCAAGAGACCCAGTACTTC,CASSQEYQETQYF,NA,NA,TRBV14,TRBJ2-5
TGCGCCAGCAGCACCCGGACAGGGGGCTACGAGCAGTACTTC,CASSTRTGGYEQYF,TRBD1,once,TRBV5-1,TRBJ2-7
TGTGCCAGCAGCTTCCCTAGCGGGGGTATCTACGAGCAGTACTTC,CASSFPSGGIYEQYF,TRBD2,NA,TRBV5-5,TRBJ2-7
TGTGCCAGCAGCCCCTACCGCGGTCCTCGGGAGACTGAAGCTTTCTTT,CASSPYRGPRETEAFF,NA,NA,TRBV7-8,TRBJ1-1
TGTGCCAGCAGCTTATATCAGGGGCCCTCCTACGAGCAGTACTTC,CASSLYQGPSYEQYF,NA,NA,TRBV7-8,TRBJ2-7
TGTGCCAGCAGCTTAGTAAGCGGTTCTAATGAAAAACTGTTTTTT,CASSLVSGSNEKLFF,NA,NA,TRBV7-2,TRBJ1-4
TGCGCCAGCAGTCACCATCAGGGGGCTGACATTCAGTACTTC,CASSHHQGADIQYF,TRBD1,NA,TRBV23-1,TRBJ2-4